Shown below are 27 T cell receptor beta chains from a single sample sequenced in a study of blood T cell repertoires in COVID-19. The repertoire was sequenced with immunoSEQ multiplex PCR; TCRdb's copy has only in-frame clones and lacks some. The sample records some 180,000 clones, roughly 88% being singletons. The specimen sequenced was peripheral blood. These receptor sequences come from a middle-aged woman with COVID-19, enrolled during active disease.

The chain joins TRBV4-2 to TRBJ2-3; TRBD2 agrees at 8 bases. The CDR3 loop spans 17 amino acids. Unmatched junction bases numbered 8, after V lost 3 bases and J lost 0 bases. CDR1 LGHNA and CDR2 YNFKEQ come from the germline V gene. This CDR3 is CASSHVTSAPSTDTQYF. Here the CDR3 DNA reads TGTGCCAGCAGCCACGTGACTAGCGCCCCTAGCACAGATACGCAGTATTTT.

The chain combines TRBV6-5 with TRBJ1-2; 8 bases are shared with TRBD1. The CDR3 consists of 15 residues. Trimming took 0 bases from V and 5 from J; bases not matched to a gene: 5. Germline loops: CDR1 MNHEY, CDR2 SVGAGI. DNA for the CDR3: TGTGCCAGCAGTTACTCGATGACAGGGGATTATGGCTACACCTTC. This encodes CASSYSMTGDYGYTF.

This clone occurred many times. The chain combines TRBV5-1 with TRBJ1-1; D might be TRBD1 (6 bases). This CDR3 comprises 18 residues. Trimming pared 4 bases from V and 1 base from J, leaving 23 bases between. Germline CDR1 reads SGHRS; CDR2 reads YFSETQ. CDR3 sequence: CASSVRDRGTRKNTEAFF. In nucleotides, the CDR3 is TGCGCCAGCAGCGTAAGGGACCGAGGGACAAGGAAGAACACTGAAGCTTTCTTT. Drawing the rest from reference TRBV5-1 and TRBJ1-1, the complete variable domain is KAGVTQTPRYLIKTRGQQVTLSCSPISGHRSVSWYQQTPGQGLQFLFEYFSETQRNKGNFPGRFSGRQFSNSRSEMNVSTLELGDSALYLCASSVRDRGTRKNTEAFFGQGTRLTVV.

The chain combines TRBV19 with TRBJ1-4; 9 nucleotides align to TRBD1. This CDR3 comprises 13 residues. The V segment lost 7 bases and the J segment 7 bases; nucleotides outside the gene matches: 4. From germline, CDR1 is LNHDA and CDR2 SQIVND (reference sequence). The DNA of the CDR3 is TGTGCCAGTATGCGGGACAGGGCTGAAAAACTGTTTTTT. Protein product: CASMRDRAEKLFF.

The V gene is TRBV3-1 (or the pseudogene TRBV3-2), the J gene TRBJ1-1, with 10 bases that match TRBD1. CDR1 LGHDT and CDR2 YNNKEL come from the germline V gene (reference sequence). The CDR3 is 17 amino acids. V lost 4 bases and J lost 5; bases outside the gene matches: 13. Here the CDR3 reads CASSPRWTGGGRTEAFF. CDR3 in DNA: TGTGCCAGCAGCCCAAGATGGACAGGGGGAGGGAGGACTGAAGCTTTCTTT.

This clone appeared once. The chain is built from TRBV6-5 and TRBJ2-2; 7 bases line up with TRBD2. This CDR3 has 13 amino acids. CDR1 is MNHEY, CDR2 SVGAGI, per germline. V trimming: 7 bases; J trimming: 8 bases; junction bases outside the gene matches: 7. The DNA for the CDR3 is TGTGCCAGCACATCGACTAGCAGGGGGGAGCTGTTTTTT. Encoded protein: CASTSTSRGELFF.

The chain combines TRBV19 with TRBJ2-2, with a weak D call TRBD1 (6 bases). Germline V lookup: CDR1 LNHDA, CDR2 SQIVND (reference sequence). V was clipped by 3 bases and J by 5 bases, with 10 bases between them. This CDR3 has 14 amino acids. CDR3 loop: CASSIPQGTGELFF. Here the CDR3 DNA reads TGTGCCAGTAGTATCCCCCAGGGGACCGGGGAGCTGTTTTTT.

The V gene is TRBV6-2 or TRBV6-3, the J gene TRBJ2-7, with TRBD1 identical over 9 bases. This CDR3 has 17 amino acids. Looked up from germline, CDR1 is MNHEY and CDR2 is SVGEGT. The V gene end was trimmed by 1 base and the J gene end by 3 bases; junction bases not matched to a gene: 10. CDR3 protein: CASSYWYQRDRDYEQYF. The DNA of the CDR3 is TGTGCCAGCAGTTACTGGTATCAAAGGGACAGGGACTACGAGCAGTACTTC.

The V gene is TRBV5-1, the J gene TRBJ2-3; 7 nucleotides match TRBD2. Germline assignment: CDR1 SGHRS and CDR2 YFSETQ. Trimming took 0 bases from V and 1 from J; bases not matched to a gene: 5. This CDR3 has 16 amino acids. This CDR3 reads CASSLARAGGTDTQYF. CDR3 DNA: TGCGCCAGCAGCTTGGCCCGTGCGGGGGGCACAGATACGCAGTATTTT.

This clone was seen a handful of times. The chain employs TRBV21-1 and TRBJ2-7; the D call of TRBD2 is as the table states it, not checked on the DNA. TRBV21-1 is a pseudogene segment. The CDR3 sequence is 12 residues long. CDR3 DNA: TGTGCCAGCAGCAAAGCCCGCTACGAGCAGTACTTC. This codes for CASSKARYEQYF.

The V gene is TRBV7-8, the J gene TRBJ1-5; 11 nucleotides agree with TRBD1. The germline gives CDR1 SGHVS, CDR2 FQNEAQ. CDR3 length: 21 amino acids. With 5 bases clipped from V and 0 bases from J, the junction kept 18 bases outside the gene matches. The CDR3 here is CASSKGTGGVAGRYSNQPQHF. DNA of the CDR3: TGTGCCAGCAGCAAAGGGACAGGGGGTGTTGCTGGTCGCTATAGCAATCAGCCCCAGCATTTT.

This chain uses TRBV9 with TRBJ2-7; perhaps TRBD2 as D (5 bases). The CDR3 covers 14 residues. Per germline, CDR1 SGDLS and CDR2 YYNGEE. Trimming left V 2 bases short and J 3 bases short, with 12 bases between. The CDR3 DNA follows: TGTGCCAGCAGCGTGAGAGAACGGGGCTACGAGCAGTACTTC. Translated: CASSVRERGYEQYF.

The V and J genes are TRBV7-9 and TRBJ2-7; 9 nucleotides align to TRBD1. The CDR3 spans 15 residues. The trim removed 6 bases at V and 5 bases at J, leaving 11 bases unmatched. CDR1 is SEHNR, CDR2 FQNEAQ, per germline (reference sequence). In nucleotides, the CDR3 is TGTGCCAGCAGGTTTAGGGACAGGGAATTAGACGAGCAGTACTTC. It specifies CASRFRDRELDEQYF. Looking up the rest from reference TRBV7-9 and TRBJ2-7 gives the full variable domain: DTGVSQNPRHKITKRGQNVTFRCDPISEHNRLYWYRQTLGQGPEFLTYFQNEAQLEKSRLLSDRFSAERPKGSFSTLEIQRTEQGDSAMYLCASRFRDRELDEQYFGPGTRLTVT.

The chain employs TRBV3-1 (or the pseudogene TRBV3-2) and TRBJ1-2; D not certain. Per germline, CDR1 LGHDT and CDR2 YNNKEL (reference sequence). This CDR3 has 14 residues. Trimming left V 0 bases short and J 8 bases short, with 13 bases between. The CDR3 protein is CASSQDARGNGYTF. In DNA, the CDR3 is TGTGCCAGCAGCCAAGATGCCCGGGGAAACGGCTACACCTTC.

CDR3 bases: TGTGCCACCCGACAGGGACTTGGTTCTAACTATGGCTACACCTTC. This gives the protein CATRQGLGSNYGYTF. This chain joins TRBV10-3 and TRBJ1-2, with 7 bases aligning to TRBD1. J gave up 0 bases and V 10 bases, and 11 bases lay outside the gene matches. Germline loops: CDR1 ENHRY, CDR2 SYGVKD. This CDR3 comprises 15 residues.

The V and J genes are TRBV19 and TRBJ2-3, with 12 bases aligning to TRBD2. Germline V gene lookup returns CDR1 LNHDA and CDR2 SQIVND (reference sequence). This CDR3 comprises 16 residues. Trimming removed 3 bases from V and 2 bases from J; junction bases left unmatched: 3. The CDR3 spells CASSMLAGGLTDTQYF. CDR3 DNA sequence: TGTGCCAGTAGTATGCTAGCGGGAGGGCTCACAGATACGCAGTATTTT.

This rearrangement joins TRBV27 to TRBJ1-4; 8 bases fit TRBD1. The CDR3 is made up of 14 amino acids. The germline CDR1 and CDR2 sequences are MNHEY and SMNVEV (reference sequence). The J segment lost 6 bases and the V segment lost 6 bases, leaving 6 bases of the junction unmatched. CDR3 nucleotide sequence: TGTGCCAGCAGCTACGACAGGGGTTATGAAAAACTGTTTTTT. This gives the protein CASSYDRGYEKLFF. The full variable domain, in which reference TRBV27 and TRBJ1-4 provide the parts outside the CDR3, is EAQVTQNPRYLITVTGKKLTVTCSQNMNHEYMSWYRQDPGLGLRQIYYSMNVEVTDKGDVPEGYKVSRKEKRNFPLILESPSPNQTSLYFCASSYDRGYEKLFFGSGTQLSVL.

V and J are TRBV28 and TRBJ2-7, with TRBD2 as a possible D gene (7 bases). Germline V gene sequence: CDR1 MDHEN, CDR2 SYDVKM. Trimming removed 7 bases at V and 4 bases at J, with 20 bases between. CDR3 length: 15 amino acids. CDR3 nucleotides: TGTGCCAGCATGACCCGAGGGGGGGGGCAGTACGAGCAGTACTTC. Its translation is CASMTRGGGQYEQYF.

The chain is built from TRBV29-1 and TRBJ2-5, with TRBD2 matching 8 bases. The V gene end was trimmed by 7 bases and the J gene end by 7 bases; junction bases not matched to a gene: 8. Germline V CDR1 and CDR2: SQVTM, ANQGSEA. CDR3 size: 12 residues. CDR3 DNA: TGCAGCGCCCTCGGGAGGGCGGGGACCCAGTACTTC. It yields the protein CSALGRAGTQYF.

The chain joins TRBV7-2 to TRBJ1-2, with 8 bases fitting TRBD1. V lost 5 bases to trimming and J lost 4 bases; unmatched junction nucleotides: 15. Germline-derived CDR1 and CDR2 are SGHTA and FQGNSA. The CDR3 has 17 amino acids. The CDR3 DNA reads TGTGCCAGCAGCCCGACTCGAGTGACAGGGGAGCTCTATGGCTACACCTTC. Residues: CASSPTRVTGELYGYTF.

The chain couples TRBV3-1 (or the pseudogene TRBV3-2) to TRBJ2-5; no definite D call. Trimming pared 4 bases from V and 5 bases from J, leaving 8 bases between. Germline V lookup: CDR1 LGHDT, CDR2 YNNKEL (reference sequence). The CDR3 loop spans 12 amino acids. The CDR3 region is CASSRIEETQYF. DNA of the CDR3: TGTGCCAGCAGCCGCATAGAGGAGACCCAGTACTTC.

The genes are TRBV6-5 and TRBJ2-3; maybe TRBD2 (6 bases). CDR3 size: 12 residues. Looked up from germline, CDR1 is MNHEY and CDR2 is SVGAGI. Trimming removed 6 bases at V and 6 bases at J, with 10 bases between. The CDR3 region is CASRGGMDTQYF. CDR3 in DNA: TGTGCCAGCAGGGGGGGAATGGATACGCAGTATTTT.

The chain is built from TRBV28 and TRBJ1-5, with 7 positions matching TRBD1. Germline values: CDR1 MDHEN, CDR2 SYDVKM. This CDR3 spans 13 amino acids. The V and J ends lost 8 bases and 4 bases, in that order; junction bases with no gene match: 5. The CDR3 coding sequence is TGTGCCAGCGGCGACAGGGCAAATCAGCCCCAGCATTTT. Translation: CASGDRANQPQHF.

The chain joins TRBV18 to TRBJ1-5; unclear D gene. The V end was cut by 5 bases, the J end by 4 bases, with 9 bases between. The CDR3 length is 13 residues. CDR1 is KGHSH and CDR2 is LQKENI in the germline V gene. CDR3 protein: CASSNQENQPQHF. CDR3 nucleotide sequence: TGTGCCAGCTCAAATCAGGAAAATCAGCCCCAGCATTTT.

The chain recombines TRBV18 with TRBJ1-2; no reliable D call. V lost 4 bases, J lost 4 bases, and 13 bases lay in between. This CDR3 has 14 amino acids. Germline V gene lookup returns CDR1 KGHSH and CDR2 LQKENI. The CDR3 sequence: CASSRVELFYGYTF. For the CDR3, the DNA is TGTGCCAGCTCACGAGTGGAGCTCTTCTATGGCTACACCTTC.

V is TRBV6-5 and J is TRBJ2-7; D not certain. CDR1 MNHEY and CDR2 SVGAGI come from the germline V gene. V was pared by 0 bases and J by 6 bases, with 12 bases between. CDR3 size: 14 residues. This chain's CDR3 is CASSYSGPRFEQYF. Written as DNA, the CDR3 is TGTGCCAGCAGTTACTCGGGCCCCCGGTTCGAGCAGTACTTC.

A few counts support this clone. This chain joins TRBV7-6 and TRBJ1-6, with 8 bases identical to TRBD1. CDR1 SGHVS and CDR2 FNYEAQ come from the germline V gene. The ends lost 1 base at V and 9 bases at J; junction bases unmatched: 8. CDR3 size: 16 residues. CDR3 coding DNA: TGTGCCAGCAGCTTAGGTGGGACAGGATCGAGTTCACCCCTCCACTTT. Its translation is CASSLGGTGSSSPLHF.